A selection of T cell receptor beta chains follows, all from one sample in a study of cytomegalovirus exposure and HLA in healthy donors. Some clones are missing from TCRdb's copy, which holds only in-frame ones; the method was immunoSEQ multiplex PCR. The sample yields approximately 150,000 clones, 60% to 80% seen once. The sequenced sample was PBMCs. The source is a man younger than 35 in good health and CMV-seropositive. CDR3s include the opening cysteine and the closing phenylalanine or tryptophan. Fields, in order: CDR3 protein, CDR3 DNA, CDR3 length, J gene, V gene, clone size, D gene. D genes are given only for firm matches. Clone size is shown for a subset of rows, as once, few, many or a class of expanded clone.

CASSPGGGANNEQFF,TGTGCCAGCAGTCCCGGCGGGGGGGCCAACAATGAGCAGTTCTTC,15,TRBJ2-1,TRBV6-4,once,TRBD2
CASSQNPPGGDQPQHF,TGTGCCAGCTCGCAGAACCCCCCAGGGGGCGATCAGCCCCAGCATTTT,16,TRBJ1-5,TRBV18,-,TRBD1
CASSGCWGTGGLQYF,TGCGCCAGCAGTGGATGCTGGGGCACCGGGGGACTACAGTACTTC,15,TRBJ2-7,TRBV10-1,-,TRBD2
CASSVEQGAGYGYTF,TGTGCCAGCAGCGTAGAGCAGGGGGCAGGCTATGGCTACACCTTC,15,TRBJ1-2,TRBV9,-,TRBD1
CAISALEDNEQFF,TGTGCCATCAGTGCTTTAGAAGACAATGAGCAGTTCTTC,13,TRBJ2-1,TRBV10-3,-,-
CASSQGILRGGFSEQFF,TGTGCCAGCAGCCAAGGGATTTTACGGGGGGGATTTTCTGAGCAGTTCTTC,17,TRBJ2-1,TRBV4-2,-,TRBD2
CSVLTGGTYEQYF,TGCAGCGTCCTGACAGGGGGAACCTACGAGCAGTACTTC,13,TRBJ2-7,TRBV29-1,-,TRBD1
CASSVVSGGPPADTQYF,TGTGCCAGCAGTGTAGTCTCCGGAGGGCCGCCCGCAGATACGCAGTATTTT,17,TRBJ2-3,TRBV6-1,-,-
CASSRPTGQGSYEQYF,TGCGCCAGCAGCCGACCTACGGGACAGGGATCCTACGAGCAGTACTTC,16,TRBJ2-7,TRBV4-1,few,TRBD1
CAWSVLEGGNSPLHF,TGTGCCTGGAGTGTCCTGGAGGGAGGGAATTCACCCCTCCACTTT,15,TRBJ1-6,TRBV30,-,-
CASSQGGAPGAFF,TGCGCCAGCAGCCAGGGCGGGGCCCCTGGAGCTTTCTTT,13,TRBJ1-1,TRBV4-1,-,-
CASSAFDEQFF,TGTGCCAGCAGCGCGTTTGATGAGCAGTTCTTC,11,TRBJ2-1,TRBV9,-,-
CASSLAGADTQYF,TGTGCCAGCAGCTTGGCAGGGGCAGATACGCAGTATTTT,13,TRBJ2-3,TRBV5-4,-,-
CASSLGGGTGQPQHF,TGTGCCAGCAGCTTAGGCGGGGGGACGGGGCAGCCCCAGCATTTT,15,TRBJ1-5,TRBV7-2,-,-
CASSNQGRSQPQHF,TGTGCCAGTAGTAACCAGGGTCGGAGTCAGCCCCAGCATTTT,14,TRBJ1-5,TRBV19,-,-
CASSWDRVADTQYF,TGTGCCAGCAGTTGGGACAGGGTGGCAGATACGCAGTATTTT,14,TRBJ2-3,TRBV6-5,once,TRBD1
CASTRGQGTSYNSPLHF,TGTGCCAGTACCCGAGGACAGGGGACCTCCTATAATTCACCCCTCCACTTT,17,TRBJ1-6,TRBV19,-,TRBD1
CASSFQGGQGYSPLHF,TGCGCCAGCAGCTTCCAGGGGGGACAGGGATATTCACCCCTCCACTTT,16,TRBJ1-6,TRBV5-1,-,TRBD1
CASSPDRGYEQYF,TGTGCCAGCAGCCCGGACAGGGGTTACGAGCAGTACTTC,13,TRBJ2-7,TRBV5-4,-,TRBD1
CASSLGLGQGNQPQHF,TGTGCCAGCAGCTTAGGCCTGGGACAGGGGAATCAGCCCCAGCATTTT,16,TRBJ1-5,TRBV7-8,-,TRBD1
CASSGGLEQPQHF,TGTGCCAGCAGCGGGGGGTTAGAACAGCCCCAGCATTTT,13,TRBJ1-5,TRBV7-2,-,-
CASSQQASGNTIYF,TGTGCCAGCAGCCAACAGGCGTCTGGAAACACCATATATTTT,14,TRBJ1-3,TRBV9,-,-
CASSDSTSGRAEDIQYF,TGTGCCAGCAGCGATTCGACTAGCGGGAGGGCCGAGGACATTCAGTACTTC,17,TRBJ2-4,TRBV2,-,TRBD2
CASSLRGETQYF,TGTGCCAGCAGCCTCCGGGGGGAGACCCAGTACTTC,12,TRBJ2-5,TRBV5-4,-,-
CASSEPDRGDLLHF,TGCGCCAGCAGTGAGCCCGACAGGGGCGATCTCCTCCACTTT,14,TRBJ1-6,TRBV10-2,-,TRBD1
CASSLPGVVHEQYF,TGCGCCAGCAGCTTGCCGGGGGTAGTCCACGAGCAGTACTTC,14,TRBJ2-7,TRBV5-1,-,-
CASRTRGDRLTDTQYF,TGTGCCAGTCGTACCCGGGGGGACAGGTTAACAGATACGCAGTATTTT,16,TRBJ2-3,TRBV19,-,-
CASSDDSKYGYTF,TGTGCCAGCAGTGACGACAGTAAATATGGCTACACCTTC,13,TRBJ1-2,TRBV2,-,-
CAISTGLNTEAFF,TGTGCCATCAGTACAGGGTTGAACACTGAAGCTTTCTTT,13,TRBJ1-1,TRBV10-3,few,-
CASSGGTSSYEQYF,TGTGCCAGCAGCGGTGGGACTAGCTCCTACGAGCAGTACTTC,14,TRBJ2-7,TRBV7-2,-,TRBD2
CASSTGASYGYTF,TGTGCCAGCAGCACAGGGGCCTCCTATGGCTACACCTTC,13,TRBJ1-2,TRBV2,few,TRBD1
CASSIGQGGERTEAFF,TGTGCCAGCAGCATTGGACAGGGGGGGGAACGGACTGAAGCTTTCTTT,16,TRBJ1-1,TRBV5-4,-,TRBD1